What follows is one TCR beta chain and its context. Sequenced by immunoSEQ multiplex PCR; TCRdb stores in-frame clones only, minus some. Counted here are 350,000 to 400,000 clones, 91% occurring once; the ten biggest clones make up roughly 0.86%. This sample is drawn from a study of blood T cell repertoires in COVID-19. Study details: Samples representing acute and convalescent COVID-19 were sourced from the United States, Italy and Spain.

Sample: PBMCs or T cells enriched from blood (not recorded which). The receptor comes from a middle-aged woman who had been exposed to COVID-19.

The CDR3, as DNA: TGTGCCAGCAGCGTTGGGGGACAGGGTAGTATAGAGACCCAGTACTTC. Translating it yields CASSVGGQGSIETQYF. The chain uses TRBV9 and TRBJ2-5; 9 bases agree with TRBD1. The CDR3 loop spans 16 amino acids. V was clipped by 2 bases and J by 4 bases; unmatched bases: 9. Germline CDR1 is SGDLS and CDR2 is YYNGEE.